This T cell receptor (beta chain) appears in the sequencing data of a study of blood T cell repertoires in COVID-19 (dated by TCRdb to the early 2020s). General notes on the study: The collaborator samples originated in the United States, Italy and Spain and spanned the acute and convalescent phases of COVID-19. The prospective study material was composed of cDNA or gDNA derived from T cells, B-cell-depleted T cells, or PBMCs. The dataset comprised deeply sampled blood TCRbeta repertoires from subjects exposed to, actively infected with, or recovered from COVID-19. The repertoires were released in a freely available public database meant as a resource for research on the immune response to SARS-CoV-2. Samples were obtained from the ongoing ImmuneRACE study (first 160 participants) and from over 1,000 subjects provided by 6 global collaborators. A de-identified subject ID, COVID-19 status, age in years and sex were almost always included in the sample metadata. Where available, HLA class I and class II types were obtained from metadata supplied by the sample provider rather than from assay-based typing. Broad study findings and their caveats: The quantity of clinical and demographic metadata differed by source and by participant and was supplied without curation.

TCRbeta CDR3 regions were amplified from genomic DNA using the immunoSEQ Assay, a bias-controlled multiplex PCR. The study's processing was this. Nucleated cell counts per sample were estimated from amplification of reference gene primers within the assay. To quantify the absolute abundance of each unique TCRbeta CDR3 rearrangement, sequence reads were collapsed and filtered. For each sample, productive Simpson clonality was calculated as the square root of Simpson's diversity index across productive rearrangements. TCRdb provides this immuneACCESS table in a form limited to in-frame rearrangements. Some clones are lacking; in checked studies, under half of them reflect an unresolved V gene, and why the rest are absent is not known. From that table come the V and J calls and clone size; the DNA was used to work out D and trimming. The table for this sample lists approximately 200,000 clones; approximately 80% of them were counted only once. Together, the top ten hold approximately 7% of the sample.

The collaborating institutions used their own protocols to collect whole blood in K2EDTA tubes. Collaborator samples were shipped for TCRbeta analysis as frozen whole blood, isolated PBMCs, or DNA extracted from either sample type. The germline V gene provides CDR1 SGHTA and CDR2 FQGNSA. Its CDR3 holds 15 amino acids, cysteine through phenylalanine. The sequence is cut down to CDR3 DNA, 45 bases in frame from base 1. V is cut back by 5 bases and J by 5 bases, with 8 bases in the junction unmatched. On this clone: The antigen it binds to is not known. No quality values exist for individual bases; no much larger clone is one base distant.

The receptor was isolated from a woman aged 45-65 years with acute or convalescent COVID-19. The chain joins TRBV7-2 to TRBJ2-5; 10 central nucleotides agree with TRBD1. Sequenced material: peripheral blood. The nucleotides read TGTGCCAGCAGCCCTCGGACAGGGGGTGACGAGACCCAGTACTTC. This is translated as CASSPRTGGDETQYF.